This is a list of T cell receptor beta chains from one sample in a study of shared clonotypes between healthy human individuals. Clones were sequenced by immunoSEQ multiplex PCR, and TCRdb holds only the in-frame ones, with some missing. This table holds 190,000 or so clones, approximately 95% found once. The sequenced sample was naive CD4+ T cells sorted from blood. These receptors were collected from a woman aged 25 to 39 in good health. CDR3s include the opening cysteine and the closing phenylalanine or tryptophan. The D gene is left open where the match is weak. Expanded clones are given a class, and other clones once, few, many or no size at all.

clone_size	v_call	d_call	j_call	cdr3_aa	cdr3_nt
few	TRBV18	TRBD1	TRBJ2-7	CASSPPTGAQYF	TGTGCCAGCTCACCACCGACAGGGGCGCAGTACTTC
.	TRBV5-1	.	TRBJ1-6	CASSLAEYNSPLHF	TGCGCCAGCAGCTTGGCGGAGTATAATTCACCCCTCCACTTT
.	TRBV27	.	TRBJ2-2	CASGRMGTGELFF	TGTGCCAGCGGGAGAATGGGCACCGGGGAGCTGTTTTTT
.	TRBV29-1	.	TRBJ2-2	CSVELPRTGELFF	TGCAGCGTTGAACTCCCTCGAACCGGGGAGCTGTTTTTT
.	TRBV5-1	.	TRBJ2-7	CASSQGHPSSYEQYF	TGCGCCAGCAGCCAGGGACACCCGAGCTCCTACGAGCAGTACTTC
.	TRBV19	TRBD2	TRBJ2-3	CASILAGITDTQYF	TGTGCCAGTATACTAGCGGGGATCACAGATACGCAGTATTTT
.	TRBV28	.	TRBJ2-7	CASSSPVMGTGEQYF	TGTGCCAGCAGTTCCCCGGTGATGGGTACGGGCGAGCAGTACTTC
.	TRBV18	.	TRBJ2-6	CASSPTLTGHGANVLTF	TGTGCCAGCTCACCAACGTTGACAGGACATGGGGCCAACGTCCTGACTTTC
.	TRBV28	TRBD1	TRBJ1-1	CASSLLTGDTEAFF	TGTGCCAGCAGTTTATTGACAGGGGATACTGAAGCTTTCTTT
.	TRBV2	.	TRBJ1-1	CASRDTGSRAFF	TGTGCCAGCAGGGATACCGGAAGTAGGGCTTTCTTT
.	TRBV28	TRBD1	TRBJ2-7	CASSRKTGATKEQYF	TGTGCCAGCAGTCGTAAGACAGGGGCGACTAAAGAGCAGTACTTC
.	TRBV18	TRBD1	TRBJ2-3	CASSPTKTGNTDTQYF	TGTGCCAGCTCACCCACGAAGACAGGGAACACAGATACGCAGTATTTT
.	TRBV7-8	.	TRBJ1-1	CASSLGGGKNTEAFF	TGTGCCAGCAGCTTAGGTGGAGGGAAAAACACTGAAGCTTTCTTT
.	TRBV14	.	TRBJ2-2	CASSQDWNTGELFF	TGTGCCAGCAGCCAAGATTGGAACACCGGGGAGCTGTTTTTT
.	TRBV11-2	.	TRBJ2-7	CASSSRGNSYEQYF	TGTGCCAGCAGCTCACGCGGCAATTCCTACGAGCAGTACTTC
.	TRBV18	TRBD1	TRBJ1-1	CASSLFTTGGMNTEAFF	TGTGCCAGCTCACTTTTTACAACAGGGGGCATGAACACTGAAGCTTTCTTT
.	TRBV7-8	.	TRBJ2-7	CASSLGGGGYEQYF	TGTGCCAGCAGCCTAGGGGGTGGAGGCTACGAGCAGTACTTC
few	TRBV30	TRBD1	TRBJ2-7	CAWSLGTGVEQYF	TGTGCCTGGAGTCTTGGGACAGGGGTCGAGCAGTACTTC
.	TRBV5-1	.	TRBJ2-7	CASSLASGGEQYF	TGCGCCAGCAGCTTGGCTTCAGGAGGCGAGCAGTACTTC
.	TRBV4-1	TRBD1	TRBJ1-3	CASSQWDSPNSGNTIYF	TGCGCCAGCAGCCAATGGGACAGTCCTAACTCTGGAAACACCATATATTTT
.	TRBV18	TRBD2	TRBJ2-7	CASSPPGQLAGGVYEQYF	TGTGCCAGCTCGCCACCGGGACAGTTAGCGGGAGGCGTCTACGAGCAGTACTTC
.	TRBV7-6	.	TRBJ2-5	CASSLYLASQETQYF	TGTGCCAGCAGCTTATATCTAGCGAGCCAAGAGACCCAGTACTTC
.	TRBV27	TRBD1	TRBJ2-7	CASSLTGTARSYEQYF	TGTGCCAGCAGTTTAACGGGGACAGCGAGATCCTACGAGCAGTACTTC
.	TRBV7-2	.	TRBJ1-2	CASSARQALDKGGYTF	TGTGCCAGCAGCGCTCGACAGGCGTTGGACAAGGGTGGCTACACCTTC
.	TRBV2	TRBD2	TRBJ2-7	CASSNSGNSVRYF	TGTGCCAGCAGTAATAGCGGGAATTCAGTGCGGTACTTC
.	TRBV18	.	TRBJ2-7	CASSPGEREQYF	TGTGCCAGCTCACCGGGGGAACGCGAGCAGTACTTC
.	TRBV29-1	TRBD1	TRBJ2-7	CSVYTRERDRDEQYF	TGCAGCGTTTACACCCGCGAGAGGGACAGGGACGAGCAGTACTTC
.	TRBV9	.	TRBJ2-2	CASSVALSGRLNTGELFF	TGTGCCAGCAGCGTAGCATTGTCGGGTCGCCTTAACACCGGGGAGCTGTTTTTT
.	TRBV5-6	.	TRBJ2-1	CASSWGTYISSYNEQFF	TGTGCCAGCAGCTGGGGGACTTATATAAGCTCCTACAATGAGCAGTTCTTC
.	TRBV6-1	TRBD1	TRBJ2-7	CASSAGQGPSYEQYF	TGTGCCAGCAGTGCGGGACAGGGGCCTTCCTACGAGCAGTACTTC
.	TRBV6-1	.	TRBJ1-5	CASSENGNNQPQHF	TGTGCCAGCAGTGAAAACGGAAATAATCAGCCCCAGCATTTT
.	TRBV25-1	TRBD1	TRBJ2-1	CASSEDGQGSFNEQFF	TGTGCCAGCAGTGAAGACGGACAGGGGTCTTTCAATGAGCAGTTCTTC
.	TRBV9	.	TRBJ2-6	CASSVGEKSGANVLTF	TGTGCCAGCAGCGTAGGGGAGAAGTCTGGGGCCAACGTCCTGACTTTC
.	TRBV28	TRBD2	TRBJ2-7	CASSLASGRRYEQYF	TGTGCCAGCAGTTTAGCTAGCGGGAGAAGGTACGAGCAGTACTTC
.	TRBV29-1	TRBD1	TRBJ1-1	CSVRQGTNTEAFF	TGCAGCGTCCGACAGGGGACGAACACTGAAGCTTTCTTT